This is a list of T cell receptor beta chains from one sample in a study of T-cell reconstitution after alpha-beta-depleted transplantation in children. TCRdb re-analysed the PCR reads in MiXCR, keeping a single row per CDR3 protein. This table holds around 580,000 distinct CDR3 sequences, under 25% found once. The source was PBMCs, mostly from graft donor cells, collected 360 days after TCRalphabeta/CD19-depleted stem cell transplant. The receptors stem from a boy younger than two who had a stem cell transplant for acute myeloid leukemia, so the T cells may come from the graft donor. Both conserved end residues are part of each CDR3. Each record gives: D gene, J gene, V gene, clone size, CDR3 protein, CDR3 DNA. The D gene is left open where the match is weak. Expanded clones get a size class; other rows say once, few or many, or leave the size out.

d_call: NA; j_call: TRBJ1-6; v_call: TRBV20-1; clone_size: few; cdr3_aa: CSAPRGDSYNSPLHF; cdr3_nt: TGCAGTGCCCCCCGGGGGGACTCCTATAATTCACCCCTCCACTTT
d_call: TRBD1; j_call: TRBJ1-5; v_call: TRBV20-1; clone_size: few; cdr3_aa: CSARWDRGSNQPQHF; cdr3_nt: TGCAGTGCTAGATGGGACAGGGGTAGTAATCAGCCCCAGCATTTT
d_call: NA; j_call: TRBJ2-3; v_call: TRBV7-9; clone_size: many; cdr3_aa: CATHDRSDTQYF; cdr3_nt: TGTGCCACCCACGACCGATCAGATACGCAGTATTTT
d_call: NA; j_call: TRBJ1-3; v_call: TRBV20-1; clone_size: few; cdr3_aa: CSASAPGNTIYF; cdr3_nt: TGCAGTGCTAGCGCCCCTGGAAACACCATATATTTT
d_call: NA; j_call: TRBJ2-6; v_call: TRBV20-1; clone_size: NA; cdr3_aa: CSARDLGNSGANVLTF; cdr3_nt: TGCAGTGCTAGAGATCTAGGGAACTCTGGGGCCAACGTCCTGACTTTC
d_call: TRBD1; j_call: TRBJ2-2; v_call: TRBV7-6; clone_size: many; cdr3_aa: CASSPGQGRTNTGELFF; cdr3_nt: TGTGCCAGCAGCCCCGGACAGGGGAGAACGAACACCGGGGAGCTGTTTTTT
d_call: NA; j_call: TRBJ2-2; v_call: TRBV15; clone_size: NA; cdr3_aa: CATSRDKFGELFF; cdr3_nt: TGTGCCACCAGCAGAGATAAATTCGGGGAGCTGTTTTTT
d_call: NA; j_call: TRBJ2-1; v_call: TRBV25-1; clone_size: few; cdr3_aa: CASSPSEGGWIEQFF; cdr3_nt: TGTGCCAGCAGTCCCTCGGAAGGGGGGTGGATTGAGCAGTTCTTC
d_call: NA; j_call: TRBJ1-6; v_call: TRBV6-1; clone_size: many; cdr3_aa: CASYRDTDSPLHF; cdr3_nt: TGTGCCAGCTACCGGGACACTGATTCACCCCTCCACTTT
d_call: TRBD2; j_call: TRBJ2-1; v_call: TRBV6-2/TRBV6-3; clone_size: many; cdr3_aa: CASNGGLAFYNEQFF; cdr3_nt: TGTGCCAGCAACGGGGGACTAGCGTTTTACAATGAGCAGTTCTTC
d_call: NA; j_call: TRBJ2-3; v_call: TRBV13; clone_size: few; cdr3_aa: CASSLGYTRADTQYF; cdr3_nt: TGTGCCAGCAGCTTAGGGTACACCCGAGCAGATACGCAGTATTTT
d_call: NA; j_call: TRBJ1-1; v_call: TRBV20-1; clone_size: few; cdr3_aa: CSASVPGPNTEAFF; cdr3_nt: TGCAGTGCTAGTGTTCCGGGGCCGAACACTGAAGCTTTCTTT
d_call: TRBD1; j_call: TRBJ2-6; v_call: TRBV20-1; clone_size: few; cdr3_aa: CSASTGWVSGANVLTF; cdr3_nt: TGCAGTGCTTCGACAGGGTGGGTCTCTGGGGCCAACGTCCTGACTTTC
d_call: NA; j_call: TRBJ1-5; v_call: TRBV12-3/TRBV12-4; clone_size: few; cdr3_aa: CASTFRPPGLQPQHF; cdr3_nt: TGTGCCAGCACCTTTAGGCCGCCTGGGTTACAGCCCCAGCATTTT
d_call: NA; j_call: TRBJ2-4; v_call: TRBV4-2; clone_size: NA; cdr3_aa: CASSRPPGDGWDIQYF; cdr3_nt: TGTGCCAGCAGCCGTCCCCCGGGGGACGGGTGGGACATTCAGTACTTC
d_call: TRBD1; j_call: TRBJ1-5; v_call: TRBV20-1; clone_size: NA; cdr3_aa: CSATGGEKQPQHF; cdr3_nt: TGCAGTGCTACAGGGGGCGAAAAGCAGCCCCAGCATTTT
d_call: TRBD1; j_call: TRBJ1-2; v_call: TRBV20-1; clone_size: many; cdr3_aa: CRLDRDREGGYTF; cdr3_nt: TGCAGGCTCGACCGGGACAGGGAGGGCGGCTACACCTTC
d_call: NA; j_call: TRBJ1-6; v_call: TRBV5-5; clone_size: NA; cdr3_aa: CASSFPVDSPLHF; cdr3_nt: TGTGCCAGCAGCTTCCCGGTAGATTCACCCCTCCACTTT
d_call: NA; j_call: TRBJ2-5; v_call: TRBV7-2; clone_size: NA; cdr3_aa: CASSLGGGGWETQYF; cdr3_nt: TGTGCCAGCAGCTTGGGAGGAGGGGGTTGGGAGACCCAGTACTTC
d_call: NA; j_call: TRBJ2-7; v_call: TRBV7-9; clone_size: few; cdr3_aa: CAISSGAGYEQYF; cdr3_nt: TGTGCCATCTCCTCCGGGGCCGGATACGAGCAGTACTTC